This TCR beta chain originates from a study of neurological immune-mediated disorders. This clonotype was recorded at least ten times. TCRdb re-called the 5' RACE reads through MiXCR, storing one row per CDR3 protein. The sample contains under 30,000 distinct CDR3 sequences, around 15% of which appear only once. CDR3 size: 15 residues. CDR1 MNHNY and CDR2 SVGAGI come from the germline V gene (reference sequence). V dropped 0 bases and J dropped 3; count of bases not matched to a gene: 2. The source material was PBMCs. The receptor's source is a woman aged 35 to 49 with HTLV-1-associated myelopathy (HAM/TSP). The rearrangement links TRBV6-6 to TRBJ2-3, with 8 bases that match TRBD2. CDR3 DNA sequence: TGTGCCAGCAGTTACTCGGGACTAGAAACAGATACGCAGTATTTT. As protein: CASSYSGLETDTQYF.